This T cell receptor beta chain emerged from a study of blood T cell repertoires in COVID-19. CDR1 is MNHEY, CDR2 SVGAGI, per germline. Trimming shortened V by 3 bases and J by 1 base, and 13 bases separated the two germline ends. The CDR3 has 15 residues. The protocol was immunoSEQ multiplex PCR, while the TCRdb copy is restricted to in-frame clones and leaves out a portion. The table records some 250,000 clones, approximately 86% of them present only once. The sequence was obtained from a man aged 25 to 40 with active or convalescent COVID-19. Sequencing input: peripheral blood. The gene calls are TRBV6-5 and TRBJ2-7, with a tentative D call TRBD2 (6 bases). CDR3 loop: CASSYIQLASYEQYF. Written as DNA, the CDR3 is TGTGCCAGCAGTTATATCCAGCTAGCGTCCTACGAGCAGTACTTC.